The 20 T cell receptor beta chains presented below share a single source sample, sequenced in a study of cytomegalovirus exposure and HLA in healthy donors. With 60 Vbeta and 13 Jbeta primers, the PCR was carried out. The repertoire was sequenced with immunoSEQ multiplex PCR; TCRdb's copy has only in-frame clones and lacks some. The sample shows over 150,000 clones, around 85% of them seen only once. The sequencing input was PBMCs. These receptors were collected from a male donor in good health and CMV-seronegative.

The CDR3 bases are TGTGCCAGCAGCGTAGCCCGACAGGGGGTAGCGGGCTACACCTTC. It yields the protein CASSVARQGVAGYTF. The chain is built from TRBV5-4 and TRBJ1-2; 9 bases align to TRBD1. Germline V gene sequence: CDR1 SGHNT, CDR2 YYREEE (reference sequence). The CDR3 sequence is 15 residues long. The V gene end was trimmed by 4 bases and the J gene end by 8 bases; junction bases not matched to a gene: 12.

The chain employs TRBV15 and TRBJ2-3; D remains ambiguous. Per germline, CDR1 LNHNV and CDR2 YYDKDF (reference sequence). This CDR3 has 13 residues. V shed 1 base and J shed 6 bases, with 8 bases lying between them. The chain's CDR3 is CATSRAGRDTQYF. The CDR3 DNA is TGTGCCACCAGCAGAGCCGGTCGGGATACGCAGTATTTT.

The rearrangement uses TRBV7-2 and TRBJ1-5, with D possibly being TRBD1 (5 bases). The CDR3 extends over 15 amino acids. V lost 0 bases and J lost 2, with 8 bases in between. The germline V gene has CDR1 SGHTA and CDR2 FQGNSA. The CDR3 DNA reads TGTGCCAGCAGCTTAGCGCTAGGGGGCAATCAGCCCCAGCATTTT. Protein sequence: CASSLALGGNQPQHF.

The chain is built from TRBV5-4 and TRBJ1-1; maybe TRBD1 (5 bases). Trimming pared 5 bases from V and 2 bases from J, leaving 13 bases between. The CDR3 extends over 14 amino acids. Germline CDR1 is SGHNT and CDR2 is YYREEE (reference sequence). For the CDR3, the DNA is TGTGCCAGCAGGAGGGGCGGGGGTAACACTGAAGCTTTCTTT. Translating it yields CASRRGGGNTEAFF. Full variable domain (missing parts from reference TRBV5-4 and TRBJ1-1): ETGVTQSPTHLIKTRGQQVTLRCSSQSGHNTVSWYQQALGQGPQFIFQYYREEENGRGNFPPRFSGLQFPNYSSELNVNALELDDSALYLCASRRGGGNTEAFFGQGTRLTVV.

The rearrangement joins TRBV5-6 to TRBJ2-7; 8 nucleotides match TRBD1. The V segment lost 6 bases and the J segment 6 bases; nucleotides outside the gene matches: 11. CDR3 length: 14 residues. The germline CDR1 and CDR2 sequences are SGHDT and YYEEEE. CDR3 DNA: TGTGCCAGCAACATCCGGGACAGGTTGTCCGAGCAGTACTTC. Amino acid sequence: CASNIRDRLSEQYF.

CDR3 sequence (DNA): TGTGCCAGCAGCTCACTACAGGGAGGGACTGAAGCTTTCTTT. Protein product: CASSSLQGGTEAFF. V and J are TRBV9 and TRBJ1-1; maybe TRBD1 (6 bases). Trimming pared 4 bases from V and 5 bases from J, leaving 15 bases between. CDR1 is SGDLS, CDR2 YYNGEE, per germline. The CDR3 consists of 14 residues. The full variable domain, with the rest looked up from reference TRBV9 and TRBJ1-1, is DSGVTQTPKHLITATGQRVTLRCSPRSGDLSVYWYQQSLDQGLQFLIQYYNGEERAKGNILERFSAQQFPDLHSELNLSSLELGDSALYFCASSSLQGGTEAFFGQGTRLTVV.

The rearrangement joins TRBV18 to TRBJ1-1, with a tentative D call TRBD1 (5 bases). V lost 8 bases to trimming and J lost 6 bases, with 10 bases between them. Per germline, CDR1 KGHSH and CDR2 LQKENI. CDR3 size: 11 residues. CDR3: CASRGNAEAFF. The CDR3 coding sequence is TGTGCCAGCAGGGGAAACGCTGAAGCTTTCTTT.

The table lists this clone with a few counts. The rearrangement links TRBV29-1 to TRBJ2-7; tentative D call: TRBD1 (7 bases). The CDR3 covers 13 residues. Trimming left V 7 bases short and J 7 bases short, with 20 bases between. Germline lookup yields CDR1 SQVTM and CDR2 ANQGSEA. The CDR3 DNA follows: TGCAGCGGGGGGACAGACTTCGGAGGGGAGCAGTACTTC. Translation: CSGGTDFGGEQYF.

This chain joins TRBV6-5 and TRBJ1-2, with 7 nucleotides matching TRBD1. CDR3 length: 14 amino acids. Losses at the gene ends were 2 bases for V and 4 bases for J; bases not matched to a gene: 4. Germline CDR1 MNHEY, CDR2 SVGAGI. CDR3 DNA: TGTGCCAGCAGTTACAGGGGGCGCCCCTATGGCTACACCTTC. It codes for CASSYRGRPYGYTF.

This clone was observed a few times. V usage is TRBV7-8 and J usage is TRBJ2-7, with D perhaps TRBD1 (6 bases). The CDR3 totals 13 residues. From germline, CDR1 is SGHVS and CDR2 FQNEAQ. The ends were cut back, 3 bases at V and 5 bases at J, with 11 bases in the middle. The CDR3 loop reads CASSLLQGNEQYF. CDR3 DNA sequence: TGTGCCAGCAGCTTGCTCCAGGGGAACGAGCAGTACTTC.

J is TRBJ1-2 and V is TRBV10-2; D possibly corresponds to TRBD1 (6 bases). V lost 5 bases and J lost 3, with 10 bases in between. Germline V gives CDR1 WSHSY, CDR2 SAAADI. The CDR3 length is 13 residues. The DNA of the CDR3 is TGCGCCAGCAGTTCCTCAGGGGACTATGGCTACACCTTC. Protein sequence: CASSSSGDYGYTF.

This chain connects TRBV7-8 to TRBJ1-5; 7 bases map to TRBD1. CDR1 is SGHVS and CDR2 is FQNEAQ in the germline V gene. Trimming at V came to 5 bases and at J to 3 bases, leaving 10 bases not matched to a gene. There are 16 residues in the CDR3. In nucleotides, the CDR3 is TGTGCCAGCAGCCAGCTGACAGGGATTTACAATCAGCCCCAGCATTTT. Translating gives CASSQLTGIYNQPQHF.

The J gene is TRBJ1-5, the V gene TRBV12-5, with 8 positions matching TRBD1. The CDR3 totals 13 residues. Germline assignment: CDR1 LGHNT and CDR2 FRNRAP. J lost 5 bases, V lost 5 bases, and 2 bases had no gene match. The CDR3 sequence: CASGTTGDQPQHF. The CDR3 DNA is TGTGCTAGTGGTACGACAGGGGATCAGCCCCAGCATTTT.

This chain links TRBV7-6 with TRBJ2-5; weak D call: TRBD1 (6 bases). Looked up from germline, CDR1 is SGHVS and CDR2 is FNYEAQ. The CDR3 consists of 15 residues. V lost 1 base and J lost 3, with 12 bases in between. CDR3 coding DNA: TGTGCCAGCAGCTTAGGGACAGTAAACGAAGAGACCCAGTACTTC. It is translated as CASSLGTVNEETQYF.

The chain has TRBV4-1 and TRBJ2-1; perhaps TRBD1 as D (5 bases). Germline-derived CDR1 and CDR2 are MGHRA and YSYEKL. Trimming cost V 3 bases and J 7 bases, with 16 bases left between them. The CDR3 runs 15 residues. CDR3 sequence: CASSQIDDSRNEQFF. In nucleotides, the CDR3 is TGCGCCAGCAGCCAGATCGACGACAGCAGGAATGAGCAGTTCTTC.

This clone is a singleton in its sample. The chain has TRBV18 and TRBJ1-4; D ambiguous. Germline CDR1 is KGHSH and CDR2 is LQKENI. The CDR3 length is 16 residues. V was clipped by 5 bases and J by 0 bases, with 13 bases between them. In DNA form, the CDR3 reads TGTGCCAGCTCATTGCAGGCAGCCGCAACTAATGAAAAACTGTTTTTT. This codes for CASSLQAAATNEKLFF.

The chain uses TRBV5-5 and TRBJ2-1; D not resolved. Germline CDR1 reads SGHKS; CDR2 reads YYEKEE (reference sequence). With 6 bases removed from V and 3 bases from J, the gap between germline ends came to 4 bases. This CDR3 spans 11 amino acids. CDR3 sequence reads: CASTLYNEQFF. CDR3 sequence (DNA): TGTGCCAGCACCCTCTACAATGAGCAGTTCTTC.

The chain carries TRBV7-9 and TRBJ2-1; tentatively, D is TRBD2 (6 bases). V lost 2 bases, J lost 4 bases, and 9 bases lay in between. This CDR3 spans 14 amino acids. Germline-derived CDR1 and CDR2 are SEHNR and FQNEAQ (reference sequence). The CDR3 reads CASSLNAGYNEQFF. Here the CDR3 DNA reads TGTGCCAGCAGCTTAAATGCGGGGTACAATGAGCAGTTCTTC.

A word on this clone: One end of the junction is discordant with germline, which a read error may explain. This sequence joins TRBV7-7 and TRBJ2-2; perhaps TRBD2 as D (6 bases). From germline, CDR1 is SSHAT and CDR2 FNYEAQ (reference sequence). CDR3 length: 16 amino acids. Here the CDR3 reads CASSLVAGPGTGELFF. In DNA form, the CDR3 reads TGTGCTAGCAGCTTAGTTGCGGGGCCGGGGACCGGGGAGCTGTTTTTT.

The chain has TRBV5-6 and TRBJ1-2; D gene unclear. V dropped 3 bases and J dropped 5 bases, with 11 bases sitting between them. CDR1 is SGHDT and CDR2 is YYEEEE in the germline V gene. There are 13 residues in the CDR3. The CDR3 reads CASSYGAGYGYTF. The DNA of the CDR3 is TGTGCCAGCAGCTATGGTGCGGGGTATGGCTACACCTTC. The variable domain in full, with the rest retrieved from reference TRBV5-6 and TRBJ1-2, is DAGVTQSPTHLIKTRGQQVTLRCSPKSGHDTVSWYQQALGQGPQFIFQYYEEEERQRGNFPDRFSGHQFPNYSSELNVNALLLGDSALYLCASSYGAGYGYTFGSGTRLTVV.